This T cell receptor (beta chain) was sequenced in a study of control samples from healthy donors and cancer patients. This table comes from immunoSEQ multiplex PCR, and its TCRdb copy is limited to in-frame clones, with some not included. Counted here are fewer than 200,000 clones, about 91% occurring once; the ten biggest clones make up 4% to 6%. Germline CDR1 reads LNHDA; CDR2 reads SQIVND (reference sequence). With 5 bases removed from V and 9 bases from J, the gap between germline ends came to 20 bases. The CDR3 consists of 15 residues. The chain combines TRBV19 with TRBJ2-1; TRBD2 is a possible D gene (6 bases). This TCR was sampled from a woman between 25 and 40 years old in good health. Sequences were obtained from blood. CDR3 DNA sequence: TGTGCCAGTAGTCCCCGACTAGATCGGACTGGTGAGCAGTTCTTC. Translating gives CASSPRLDRTGEQFF.